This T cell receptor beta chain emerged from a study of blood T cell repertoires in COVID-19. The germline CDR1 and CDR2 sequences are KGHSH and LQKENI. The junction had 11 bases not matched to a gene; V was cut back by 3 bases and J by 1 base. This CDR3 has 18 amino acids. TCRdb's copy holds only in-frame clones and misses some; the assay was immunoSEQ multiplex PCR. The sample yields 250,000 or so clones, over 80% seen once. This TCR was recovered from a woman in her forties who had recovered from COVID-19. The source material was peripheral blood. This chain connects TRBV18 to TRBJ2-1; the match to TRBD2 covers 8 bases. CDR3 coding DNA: TGTGCCAGCTCACCTTTTACACGGACTAGCCTTTCCTACAATGAGCAGTTCTTC. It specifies CASSPFTRTSLSYNEQFF.